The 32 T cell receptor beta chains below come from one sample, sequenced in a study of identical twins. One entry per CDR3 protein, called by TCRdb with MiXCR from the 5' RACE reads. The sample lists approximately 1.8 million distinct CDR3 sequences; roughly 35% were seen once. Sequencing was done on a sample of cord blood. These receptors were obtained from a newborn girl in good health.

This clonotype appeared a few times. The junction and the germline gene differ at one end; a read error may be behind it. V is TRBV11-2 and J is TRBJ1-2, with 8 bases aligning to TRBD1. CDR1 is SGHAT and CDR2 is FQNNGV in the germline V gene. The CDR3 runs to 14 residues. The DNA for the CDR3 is TGTGGCAGCAGCTCCAGGGGGCTGAACTATGGCTACACCTTC. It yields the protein CGSSSRGLNYGYTF. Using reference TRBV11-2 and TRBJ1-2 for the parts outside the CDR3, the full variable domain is EAGVAQSPRYKIIEKRQSVAFWCNPISGHATLYWYQQILGQGPKLLIQFQNNGVVDDSQLPKDRFSAERLKGVDSTLKIQPAKLEDSAVYLCGSSSRGLNYGYTFGSGTRLTVV.

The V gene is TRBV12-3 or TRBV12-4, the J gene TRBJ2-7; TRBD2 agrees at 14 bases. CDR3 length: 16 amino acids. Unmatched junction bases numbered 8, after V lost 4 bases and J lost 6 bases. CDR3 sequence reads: CASSSGTSGSWGEQYF. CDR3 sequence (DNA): TGTGCCAGCAGTTCCGGGACTAGCGGGAGTTGGGGCGAGCAGTACTTC.

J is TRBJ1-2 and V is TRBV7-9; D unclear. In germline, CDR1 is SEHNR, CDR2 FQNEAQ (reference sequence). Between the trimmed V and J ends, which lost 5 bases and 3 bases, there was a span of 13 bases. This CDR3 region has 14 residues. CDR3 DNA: TGTGCCAGCAGCCCATGGAAGGCAGACTATGGCTACACCTTC. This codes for CASSPWKADYGYTF.

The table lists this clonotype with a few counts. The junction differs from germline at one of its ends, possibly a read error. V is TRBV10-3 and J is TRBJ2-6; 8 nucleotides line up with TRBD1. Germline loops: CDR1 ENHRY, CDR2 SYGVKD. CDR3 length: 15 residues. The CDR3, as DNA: TGTGCCAGCAGTGACAGGGGCTCTGGGGCCAACGTCCTGACTTTC. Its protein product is CASSDRGSGANVLTF.

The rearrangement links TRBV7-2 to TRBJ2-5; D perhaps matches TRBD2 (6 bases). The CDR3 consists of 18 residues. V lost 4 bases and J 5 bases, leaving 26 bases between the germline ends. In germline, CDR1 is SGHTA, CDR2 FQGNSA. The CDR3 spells CASSSLKTSTSGGETQYF. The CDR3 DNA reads TGTGCCAGCAGCTCGTTAAAGACCTCGACTAGTGGTGGGGAGACCCAGTACTTC.

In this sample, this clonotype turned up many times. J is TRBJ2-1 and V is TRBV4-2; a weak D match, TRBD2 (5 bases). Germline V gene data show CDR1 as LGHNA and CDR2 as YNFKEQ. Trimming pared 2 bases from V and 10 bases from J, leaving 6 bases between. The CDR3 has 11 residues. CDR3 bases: TGTGCCAGCAGCCAAACTAGAGAGCAGTTCTTC. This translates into CASSQTREQFF.

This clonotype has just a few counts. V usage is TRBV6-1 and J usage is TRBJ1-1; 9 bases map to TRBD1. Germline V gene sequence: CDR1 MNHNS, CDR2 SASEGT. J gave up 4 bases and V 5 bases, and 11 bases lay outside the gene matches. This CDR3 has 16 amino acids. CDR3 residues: CASSSKRTGGVTEAFF. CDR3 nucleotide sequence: TGTGCCAGCAGTTCCAAGCGAACAGGGGGCGTCACTGAAGCTTTCTTT.

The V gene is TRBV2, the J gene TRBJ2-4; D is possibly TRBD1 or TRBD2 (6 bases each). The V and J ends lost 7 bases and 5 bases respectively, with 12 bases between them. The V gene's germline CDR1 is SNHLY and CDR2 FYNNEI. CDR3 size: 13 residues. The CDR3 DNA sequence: TGTGCCAGCAAATATAGGGGGGAAAACATTCAGTACTTC. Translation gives CASKYRGENIQYF.

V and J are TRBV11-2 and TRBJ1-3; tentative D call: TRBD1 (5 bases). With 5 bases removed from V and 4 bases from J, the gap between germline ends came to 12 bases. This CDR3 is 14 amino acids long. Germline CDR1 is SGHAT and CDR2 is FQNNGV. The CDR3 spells CASSAARQGNTIYF. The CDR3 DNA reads TGTGCCAGCAGCGCCGCCCGACAGGGAAACACCATATATTTT.

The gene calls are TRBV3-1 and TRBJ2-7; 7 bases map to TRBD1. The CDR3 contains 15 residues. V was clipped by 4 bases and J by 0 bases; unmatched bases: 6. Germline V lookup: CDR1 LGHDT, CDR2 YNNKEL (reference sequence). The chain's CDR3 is CASSPTGPHSYEQYF. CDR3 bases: TGTGCCAGCAGCCCGACAGGGCCCCACTCCTACGAGCAGTACTTC.

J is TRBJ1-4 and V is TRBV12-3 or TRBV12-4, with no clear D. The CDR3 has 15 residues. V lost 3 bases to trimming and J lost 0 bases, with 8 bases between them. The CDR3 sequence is CASSFELSTNEKLFF. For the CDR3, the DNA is TGTGCCAGCAGTTTTGAACTATCAACTAATGAAAAACTGTTTTTT.

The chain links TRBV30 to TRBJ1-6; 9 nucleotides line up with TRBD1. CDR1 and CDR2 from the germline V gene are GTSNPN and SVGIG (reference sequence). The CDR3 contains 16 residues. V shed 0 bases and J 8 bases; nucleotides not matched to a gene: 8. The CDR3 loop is CAWSVKGTGIDSPLHF. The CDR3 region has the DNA TGTGCCTGGAGTGTAAAAGGGACAGGGATTGATTCACCCCTCCACTTT. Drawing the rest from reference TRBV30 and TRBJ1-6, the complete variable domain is SQTIHQWPATLVQPVGSPLSLECTVEGTSNPNLYWYRQAAGRGLQLLFYSVGIGQISSEVPQNLSASRPQDRQFILSSKKLLLSDSGFYLCAWSVKGTGIDSPLHFGNGTRLTVT.

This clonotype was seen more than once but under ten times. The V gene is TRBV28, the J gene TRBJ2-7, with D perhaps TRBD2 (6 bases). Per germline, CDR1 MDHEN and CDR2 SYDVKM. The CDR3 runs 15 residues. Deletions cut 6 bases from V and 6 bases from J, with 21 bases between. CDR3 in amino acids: CASSFQEGRVREQYF. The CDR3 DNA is TGTGCCAGCAGCTTCCAGGAGGGGCGAGTTCGCGAGCAGTACTTC. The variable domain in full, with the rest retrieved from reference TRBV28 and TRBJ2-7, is DVKVTQSSRYLVKRTGEKVFLECVQDMDHENMFWYRQDPGLGLRLIYFSYDVKMKEKGDIPEGYSVSREKKERFSLILESASTNQTSMYLCASSFQEGRVREQYFGPGTRLTVT.

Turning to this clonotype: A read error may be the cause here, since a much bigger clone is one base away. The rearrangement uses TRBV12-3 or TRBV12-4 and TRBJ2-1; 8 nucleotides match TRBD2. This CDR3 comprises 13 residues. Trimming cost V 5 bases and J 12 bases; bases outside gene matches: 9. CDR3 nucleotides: TGTGCCAGCAGTCTCGGGGGGGCAAGTGGGCAGTTCTTC. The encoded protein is CASSLGGASGQFF.

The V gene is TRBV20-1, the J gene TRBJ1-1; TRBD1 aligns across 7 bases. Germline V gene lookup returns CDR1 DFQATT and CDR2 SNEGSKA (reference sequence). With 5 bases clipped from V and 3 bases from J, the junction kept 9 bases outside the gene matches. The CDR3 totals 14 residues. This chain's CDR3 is CSARQGAGYTEAFF. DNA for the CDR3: TGCAGTGCTCGACAGGGAGCAGGATACACTGAAGCTTTCTTT.

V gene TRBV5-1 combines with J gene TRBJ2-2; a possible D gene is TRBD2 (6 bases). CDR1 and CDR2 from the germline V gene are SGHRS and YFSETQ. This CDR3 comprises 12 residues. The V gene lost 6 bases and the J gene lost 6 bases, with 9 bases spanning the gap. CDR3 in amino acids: CASNRLAGELFF. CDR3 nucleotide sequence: TGCGCCAGCAACAGACTAGCCGGGGAGCTGTTTTTT.

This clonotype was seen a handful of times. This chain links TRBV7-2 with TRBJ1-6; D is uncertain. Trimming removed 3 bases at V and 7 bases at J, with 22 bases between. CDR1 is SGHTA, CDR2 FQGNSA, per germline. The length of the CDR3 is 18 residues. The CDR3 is CASSFTSPADPRNSPLHF. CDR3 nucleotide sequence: TGTGCCAGCAGCTTTACGTCTCCTGCCGACCCCCGAAATTCACCCCTCCACTTT. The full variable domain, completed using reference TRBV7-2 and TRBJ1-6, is GAGVSQSPSNKVTEKGKDVELRCDPISGHTALYWYRQSLGQGLEFLIYFQGNSAPDKSGLPSDRFSAERTGGSVSTLTIQRTQQEDSAVYLCASSFTSPADPRNSPLHFGNGTRLTVT.

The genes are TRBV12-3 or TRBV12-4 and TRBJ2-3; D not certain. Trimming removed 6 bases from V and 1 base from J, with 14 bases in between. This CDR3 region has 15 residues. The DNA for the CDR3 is TGTGCCAGCAGCCCGAGGACGGACCGCACAGATACGCAGTATTTT. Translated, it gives CASSPRTDRTDTQYF.

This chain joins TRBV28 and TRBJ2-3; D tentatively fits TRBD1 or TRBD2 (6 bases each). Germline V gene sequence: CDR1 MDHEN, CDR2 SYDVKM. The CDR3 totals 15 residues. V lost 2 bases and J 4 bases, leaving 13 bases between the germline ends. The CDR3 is CASSLAGGQADTQYF. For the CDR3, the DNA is TGTGCCAGCAGTTTAGCTGGGGGGCAGGCAGATACGCAGTATTTT.

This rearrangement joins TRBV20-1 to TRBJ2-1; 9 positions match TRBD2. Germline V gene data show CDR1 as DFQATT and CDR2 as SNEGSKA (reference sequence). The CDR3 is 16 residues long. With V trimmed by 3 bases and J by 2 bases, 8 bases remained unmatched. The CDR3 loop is CSARLTSGLPYNEQFF. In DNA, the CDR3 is TGCAGTGCTAGGCTGACTAGCGGACTTCCCTACAATGAGCAGTTCTTC.

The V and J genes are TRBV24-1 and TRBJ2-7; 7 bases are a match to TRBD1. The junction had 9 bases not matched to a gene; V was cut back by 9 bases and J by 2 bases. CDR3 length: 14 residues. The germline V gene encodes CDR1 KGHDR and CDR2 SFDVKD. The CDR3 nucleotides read TGTGCCACCGGTCAGCCGGGACAGCCCTACGAGCAGTACTTC. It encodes CATGQPGQPYEQYF.

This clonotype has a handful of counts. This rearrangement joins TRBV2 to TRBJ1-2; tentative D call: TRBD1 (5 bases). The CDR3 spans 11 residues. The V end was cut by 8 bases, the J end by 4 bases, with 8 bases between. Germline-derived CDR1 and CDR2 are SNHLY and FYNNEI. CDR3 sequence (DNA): TGTGCCAGCGGGGCTTTCTATGGCTACACCTTC. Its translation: CASGAFYGYTF.

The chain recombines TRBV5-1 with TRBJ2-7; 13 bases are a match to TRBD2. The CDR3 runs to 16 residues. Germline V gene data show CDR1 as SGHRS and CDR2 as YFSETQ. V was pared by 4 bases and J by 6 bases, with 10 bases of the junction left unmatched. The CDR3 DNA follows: TGCGCCAGCAGCACCGGGACTAGCGGGGATGTTACCGAGCAGTACTTC. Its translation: CASSTGTSGDVTEQYF.

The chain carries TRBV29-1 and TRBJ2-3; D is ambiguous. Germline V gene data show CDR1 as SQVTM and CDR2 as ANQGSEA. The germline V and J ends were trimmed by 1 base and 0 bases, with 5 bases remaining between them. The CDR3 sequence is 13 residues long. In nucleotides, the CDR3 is TGCAGCGTTGAAGCCCGTAGCACAGATACGCAGTATTTT. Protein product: CSVEARSTDTQYF.

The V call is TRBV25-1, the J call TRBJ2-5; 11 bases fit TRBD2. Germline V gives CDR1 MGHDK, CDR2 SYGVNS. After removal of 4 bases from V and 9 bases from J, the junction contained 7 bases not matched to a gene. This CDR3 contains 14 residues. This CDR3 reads CASSGTSGSVAQYF. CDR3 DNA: TGTGCCAGCAGTGGTACTAGCGGGAGCGTAGCCCAGTACTTC.

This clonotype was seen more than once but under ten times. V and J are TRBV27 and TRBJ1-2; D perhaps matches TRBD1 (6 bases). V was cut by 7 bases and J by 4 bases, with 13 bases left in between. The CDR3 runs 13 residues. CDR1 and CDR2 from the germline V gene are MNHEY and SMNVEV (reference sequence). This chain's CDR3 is CASTSPGAYGYTF. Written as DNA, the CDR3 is TGTGCCAGCACGAGCCCGGGGGCCTATGGCTACACCTTC.

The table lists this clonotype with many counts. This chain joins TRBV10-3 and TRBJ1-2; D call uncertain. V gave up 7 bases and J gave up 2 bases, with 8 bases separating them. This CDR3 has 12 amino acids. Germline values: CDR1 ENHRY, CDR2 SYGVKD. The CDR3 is CAIKEDNYGYTF. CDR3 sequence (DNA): TGTGCCATCAAGGAGGACAACTATGGCTACACCTTC.

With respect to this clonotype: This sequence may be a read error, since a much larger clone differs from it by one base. This CDR3 reads CAISEGGVYEQYF. As DNA, the CDR3 is TGTGCCATCAGTGAGGGCGGGGTCTACGAGCAGTACTTC. V usage is TRBV10-3 and J usage is TRBJ2-7, with a possible D match to TRBD2 (6 bases). Trimming took off 2 bases at V and 3 bases at J, with 8 bases between the two ends. CDR1 and CDR2 from the germline V gene are ENHRY and SYGVKD. The CDR3 runs 13 residues.

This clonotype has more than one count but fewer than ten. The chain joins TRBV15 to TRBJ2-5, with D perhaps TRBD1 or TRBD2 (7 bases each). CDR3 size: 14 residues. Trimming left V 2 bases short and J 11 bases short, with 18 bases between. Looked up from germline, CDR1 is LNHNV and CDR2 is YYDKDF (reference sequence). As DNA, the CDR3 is TGTGCCACCAGCAGATACACAGGGGCGGGAGAGCAGTACTTC. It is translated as CATSRYTGAGEQYF. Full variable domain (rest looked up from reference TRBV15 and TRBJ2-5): DAMVIQNPRYQVTQFGKPVTLSCSQTLNHNVMYWYQQKSSQAPKLLFHYYDKDFNNEADTPDNFQSRRPNTSFCFLDIRSPGLGDTAMYLCATSRYTGAGEQYFGPGTRLLVL.

In DNA, the CDR3 is TGTGCCAGCAGTGGGGGACTAGCGGGAGTAACCTACGAGCAGTACTTC. Residues: CASSGGLAGVTYEQYF. The chain has TRBV25-1 and TRBJ2-4, with 14 bases matching TRBD2. The J call may not be correct, given that the DNA end is closer to TRBJ2-7. The CDR3 sequence is 16 residues long. Per the germline V gene, CDR1 is MGHDK and CDR2 is SYGVNS.

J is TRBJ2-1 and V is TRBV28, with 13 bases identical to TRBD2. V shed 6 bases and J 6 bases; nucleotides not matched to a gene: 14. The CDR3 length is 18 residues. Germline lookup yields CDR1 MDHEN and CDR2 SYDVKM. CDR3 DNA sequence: TGTGCCAGCAGCATACTAGCGGGGGGGCGTGGGTCCCGCAATGAGCAGTTCTTC. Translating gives CASSILAGGRGSRNEQFF.

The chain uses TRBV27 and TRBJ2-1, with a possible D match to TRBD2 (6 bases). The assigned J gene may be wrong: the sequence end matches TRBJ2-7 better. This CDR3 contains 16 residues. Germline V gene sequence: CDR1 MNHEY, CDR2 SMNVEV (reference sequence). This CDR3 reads CASRLDPTSSYNEQYF. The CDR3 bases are TGTGCCAGCAGATTAGATCCTACTAGCTCCTACAATGAGCAGTACTTC.